This is a list of T cell receptor beta chains from one sample in a study of cytomegalovirus exposure and HLA in healthy donors. Repertoires were generated with immunoSEQ multiplex PCR, while TCRdb's copy carries only in-frame clones and drops some. The sample lists roughly 200,000 clones; 82% were seen once. What was sequenced was PBMCs. These receptors originate from a woman in her forties in good health and CMV-seronegative. Both conserved end residues are part of each CDR3. D genes are given only for firm matches. Not all rows give a size; the values are once, few, many and, for expanded clones, a class.

J gene	D gene	clone size	V gene	CDR3 protein	CDR3 DNA
TRBJ2-3	-	-	TRBV6-4	CATSLGRTRTDTQYF	TGTGCCACCTCACTTGGCAGGACTCGCACAGATACGCAGTATTTT
TRBJ2-3	TRBD2	-	TRBV6-5	CASSYGVAGGTDTQYF	TGTGCCAGCAGTTACGGGGTAGCGGGGGGCACAGATACGCAGTATTTT
TRBJ1-1	-	-	TRBV9	CASSPRPSPSAEAFF	TGTGCCAGCAGCCCCCGGCCCTCCCCGAGCGCCGAAGCTTTCTTT
TRBJ2-7	TRBD1	once	TRBV6-1	CASRGTAEAYEQYF	TGTGCCAGCAGGGGGACAGCAGAAGCCTACGAGCAGTACTTC
TRBJ2-6	-	-	TRBV5-1	CASSLTASGANVLTF	TGCGCCAGCAGCTTGACCGCGTCTGGGGCCAACGTCCTGACTTTC
TRBJ1-4	-	-	TRBV5-1	CASSLSGQSNPANEKLFF	TGCGCCAGCAGCCTCTCGGGACAAAGTAATCCGGCTAATGAAAAACTGTTTTTT
TRBJ1-1	TRBD1	-	TRBV19	CASTGPSDRLNTEAFF	TGTGCCAGTACCGGACCCTCGGACAGGTTAAACACTGAAGCTTTCTTT
TRBJ1-5	TRBD1	-	TRBV18	CASSTGRDQPQHF	TGTGCCAGCTCGACAGGGCGGGATCAGCCCCAGCATTTT
TRBJ1-5	-	-	TRBV11-2	CASSLDGGQFYQPQHF	TGTGCCAGCAGCTTAGATGGAGGACAGTTCTATCAGCCCCAGCATTTT
TRBJ1-1	-	-	TRBV11-3	CASSLALNTEAFF	TGTGCCAGCAGCTTAGCCCTCAACACTGAAGCTTTCTTT
TRBJ1-3	TRBD1	few	TRBV13	CASSLEAGGTIYF	TGTGCCAGCAGCTTAGAGGCAGGGGGAACCATATATTTT
TRBJ2-2	TRBD1	-	TRBV4-2	CASSQKFDRGLAGELFF	TGTGCCAGCAGCCAAAAGTTTGACAGGGGGCTGGCCGGGGAGCTGTTTTTT
TRBJ2-5	TRBD2	-	TRBV7-2	CASRNGGRVRETQYF	TGTGCCAGCAGGAATGGGGGGAGGGTGCGAGAGACCCAGTACTTC
TRBJ2-7	TRBD2	once	TRBV30	CAWSAGLADYEQYF	TGTGCCTGGAGTGCGGGACTAGCGGACTACGAGCAGTACTTC
TRBJ1-6	-	-	TRBV18	CASSPLGQTNSPLHF	TGTGCCAGCTCACCTCTCGGACAGACCAATTCACCCCTCCACTTT
TRBJ2-7	-	few	TRBV6-1	CASSTGYEQYF	TGTGCCAGCAGCACTGGTTACGAGCAGTACTTC
TRBJ1-5	TRBD1	-	TRBV2	CASSTQGADQPQHF	TGTGCCAGCAGTACCCAGGGGGCCGATCAGCCCCAGCATTTT
TRBJ1-3	-	-	TRBV9	CASSVRGGGHGQYSGNTIYF	TGTGCCAGCAGCGTTCGAGGTGGGGGCCACGGACAGTACTCTGGAAACACCATATATTTT
TRBJ1-2	-	-	TRBV29-1	CSVGGGTGYGYTF	TGCAGCGTTGGGGGGGGTACAGGCTATGGCTACACCTTC
TRBJ1-1	TRBD1	-	TRBV18	CASSPKGQLNTEAFF	TGTGCCAGCTCACCAAAGGGACAGTTGAACACTGAAGCTTTCTTT
TRBJ1-6	-	-	TRBV6-6	CASTLRWQGNSPLHF	TGTGCCAGCACCCTCCGGTGGCAGGGGAATTCACCCCTCCACTTT
TRBJ1-6	-	-	TRBV19	CASSPTRGSYNSPLHF	TGTGCCAGTAGCCCGACTCGGGGCTCCTATAATTCACCCCTCCACTTT
TRBJ2-1	TRBD1	-	TRBV5-1	CASSRDRGPNEQFF	TGCGCCAGCAGCCGAGACAGGGGTCCCAATGAGCAGTTCTTC
TRBJ1-1	TRBD1	-	TRBV25-1	CASRGQGITEAFF	TGTGCCAGCAGGGGACAGGGAATCACTGAAGCTTTCTTT
TRBJ1-2	TRBD1	-	TRBV12-5	CASGLGTGGNYGYTF	TGTGCTAGTGGTTTGGGGACAGGCGGGAACTATGGCTACACCTTC
TRBJ2-3	-	-	TRBV4-2	CASSQDKHSKDTQYF	TGTGCCAGCAGCCAAGATAAGCACAGCAAGGATACGCAGTATTTT
TRBJ1-2	-	-	TRBV6-1	CASSGGAGGYTF	TGTGCCAGCAGCGGTGGGGCAGGTGGCTACACCTTC
TRBJ1-4	-	few	TRBV5-1	CASSLAPGQNEKLFF	TGCGCCAGCAGCTTGGCACCGGGACAAAATGAAAAACTGTTTTTT
TRBJ1-1	TRBD1	-	TRBV10-3	CAISGRGLNTEAFF	TGTGCCATCAGTGGGAGGGGGCTGAACACTGAAGCTTTCTTT
TRBJ1-5	TRBD1	-	TRBV28	CASSRQGAGQPQHF	TGTGCCAGCAGTCGCCAGGGGGCTGGCCAGCCCCAGCATTTT
TRBJ1-2	TRBD1	-	TRBV7-2	CASSLDRGFGYTF	TGTGCCAGCAGCTTAGACAGGGGGTTCGGCTACACCTTC
TRBJ2-7	-	-	TRBV5-1	CASSLATARGSYEQYF	TGCGCCAGCAGCTTGGCCACAGCACGGGGGTCCTACGAGCAGTACTTC
TRBJ2-1	-	-	TRBV7-9	CASSFPRRGQGNNEQFF	TGTGCCAGCAGCTTCCCCCGTCGAGGTCAGGGCAACAATGAGCAGTTCTTC
TRBJ2-3	TRBD2	-	TRBV5-1	CASRLAGGTDTQYF	TGCGCCAGCAGGCTAGCGGGGGGCACAGATACGCAGTATTTT
TRBJ2-6	-	few	TRBV6-6	CASSSGAAGANVLTF	TGTGCCAGCAGCTCTGGGGCTGCTGGGGCCAACGTCCTGACTTTC
TRBJ2-7	TRBD1	-	TRBV6-5	CASSYSGQGSYEQYF	TGTGCCAGCAGTTACTCGGGACAGGGGTCCTACGAGCAGTACTTC
TRBJ2-5	-	-	TRBV7-6	CASSLPGGGKETQYF	TGTGCCAGCAGCTTACCGGGTGGAGGGAAAGAGACCCAGTACTTC
TRBJ1-5	-	once	TRBV12-5	CASGFGPINQPQHF	TGTGCTAGTGGTTTTGGGCCGATAAATCAGCCCCAGCATTTT
TRBJ1-3	TRBD1	-	TRBV19	CASWDRVERPSGNTIYF	TGTGCGAGTTGGGACAGGGTGGAGCGGCCCTCTGGAAACACCATATATTTT
TRBJ1-1	TRBD1	-	TRBV6-5	CASSYSTDRANTEAFF	TGTGCCAGCAGTTACTCGACAGACAGGGCGAACACTGAAGCTTTCTTT
TRBJ1-4	-	-	TRBV25-1	CASSSDRFNEKLFF	TGTGCCAGCAGTTCGGACAGATTTAATGAAAAACTGTTTTTT
TRBJ2-7	TRBD2	-	TRBV27	CATGEGRFSEQYF	TGTGCCACCGGGGAGGGGCGCTTCTCCGAGCAGTACTTC